This is a list of T cell receptor beta chains from one sample in a study of neurological immune-mediated disorders. TCRdb passed the 5' RACE reads through MiXCR, listing each CDR3 protein once. This table holds about 49,000 distinct CDR3 sequences, 9% to 10% found once. Sequenced input: PBMCs. These receptors came from a woman between 35 and 50 years old in good health. The conserved cysteine and the conserved F or W are not part of the CDR3 here.

v_gene,j_gene,len,CDR3aa
TRBV20-1,TRBJ1-4,13,SARDSGTGGEKLF
TRBV20-1,TRBJ2-1,14,SARDPTGQGTNEQF
TRBV6-2/TRBV6-3,TRBJ2-2,11,ASSYRDAGELF
TRBV9,TRBJ2-7,15,ASSASGTSGPRREQY
TRBV6-2/TRBV6-3,TRBJ1-6,9,ASGQNSPLH
TRBV6-5,TRBJ2-7,12,ASSSLSRRHEQY
TRBV9,TRBJ2-7,13,ASSVDSPSSYEQY
TRBV12-3/TRBV12-4,TRBJ1-5,13,ASRPDRGGNQPQH
TRBV5-5,TRBJ2-7,13,ASSLGLSESYEQY
TRBV9,TRBJ1-6,16,ASSVDPSFGGNNSPLH
TRBV5-1,TRBJ1-1,14,ASSKGQGGSQTEAF
TRBV15,TRBJ2-1,13,ATSRGGLGGGVRF
TRBV12-3/TRBV12-4,TRBJ2-3,12,ASSFSGSKDTQY
TRBV5-1,TRBJ1-2,11,ASSPNGAHGYT
TRBV5-6,TRBJ2-1,14,ARLPAGTRSYNEQF
TRBV7-2,TRBJ1-1,11,ASSPWARTEAF
TRBV7-9,TRBJ2-1,11,ASSLGHRGEQF
TRBV5-1,TRBJ1-2,12,ASRSRGGENGYT
TRBV5-1,TRBJ2-2,12,ASSLDSNTGELF
TRBV4-3,TRBJ1-1,13,ASSQDMGSNTEAF
TRBV27,TRBJ2-7,11,ASSLSFSYEQY
TRBV5-1,TRBJ2-4,11,ASSFGQGGIQY
TRBV29-1,TRBJ2-7,11,SAFGGPSYEQY
TRBV5-1,TRBJ2-5,14,ASSLGLAGSQETQY
TRBV20-1,TRBJ2-7,12,SASNWGGGYEQY
TRBV5-1,TRBJ1-1,12,ASEQGAGYTEAF
TRBV20-1,TRBJ2-1,12,SAPYRGLSNEQF
TRBV5-1,TRBJ1-5,12,ASSLAGEGQPQH